Shown below are 9 T cell receptor beta chains from a single sample sequenced in a study of T-cell reconstitution after alpha-beta-depleted transplantation in children. Library preparation (for TCRbeta) was performed with unique molecular identifiers. From the PCR reads, TCRdb called clonotypes with MiXCR, one entry per CDR3 protein. The sample yields about 500,000 distinct CDR3 sequences, around a third seen once. The sequencing here drew on PBMCs from the stem cell graft donor, taken from the stem cell graft. These receptors were obtained from a human donor who donated a stem cell graft to a child with aplastic anemia.

The V gene is TRBV19, the J gene TRBJ1-1; the D is unclear. The CDR3 runs 12 residues. Trimming stripped 4 bases from V and 3 bases from J, with 6 bases between. The V gene's germline CDR1 is LNHDA and CDR2 SQIVND (reference sequence). The CDR3 coding sequence is TGTGCCAGTAGTAGCGGATACACTGAAGCTTTCTTT. Its translation is CASSSGYTEAFF. The full variable domain, its missing parts supplied by reference TRBV19 and TRBJ1-1, is DGGITQSPKYLFRKEGQNVTLSCEQNLNHDAMYWYRQDPGQGLRLIYYSQIVNDFQKGDIAEGYSVSREKKESFPLTVTSAQKNPTAFYLCASSSGYTEAFFGQGTRLTVV.

In this sample, this clonotype turned up a few times. The genes are TRBV9 and TRBJ2-7; 11 nucleotides line up with TRBD2. Germline V gives CDR1 SGDLS, CDR2 YYNGEE. CDR3 length: 14 amino acids. Losses at the gene ends were 2 bases for V and 3 bases for J; bases not matched to a gene: 1. CDR3 sequence (DNA): TGTGCCAGCAGCGTCGGGACTAGCGGCTACGAGCAGTACTTC. Its protein product is CASSVGTSGYEQYF.

This clonotype came up a few times. The chain uses TRBV20-1 and TRBJ1-5; TRBD1 aligns across 9 bases. The CDR3 consists of 12 residues. The V gene's germline CDR1 is DFQATT and CDR2 SNEGSKA (reference sequence). J was trimmed by 5 bases and V by 6 bases; bases with no gene match: 2. CDR3 nucleotides: TGCAGTGCCGACAGGGGGGATCAGCCCCAGCATTTT. It specifies CSADRGDQPQHF.

This clonotype appeared a few times. This rearrangement joins TRBV6-1 to TRBJ2-5, with D tentatively TRBD1 (5 bases). The CDR3 runs to 14 residues. V lost 6 bases and J 2 bases, leaving 13 bases between the germline ends. Germline CDR1 reads MNHNS; CDR2 reads SASEGT. The DNA for the CDR3 is TGTGCCAGCAGACGGATGACAGAACAAGAGACCCAGTACTTC. Protein sequence: CASRRMTEQETQYF.

This clonotype was counted ten times or more. The J gene is TRBJ2-3, the V gene TRBV7-2; TRBD1 agrees at 8 bases. Germline CDR1 SGHTA, CDR2 FQGNSA. The CDR3 totals 17 residues. Trimming took 1 base from V and 6 from J; bases not matched to a gene: 12. The CDR3 nucleotides are TGTGCCAGCAGCTTAGGACCTGGCGGGACAGGCCGGGATACGCAGTATTTT. Protein: CASSLGPGGTGRDTQYF. Full variable domain (rest looked up from reference TRBV7-2 and TRBJ2-3): GAGVSQSPSNKVTEKGKDVELRCDPISGHTALYWYRQSLGQGLEFLIYFQGNSAPDKSGLPSDRFSAERTGGSVSTLTIQRTQQEDSAVYLCASSLGPGGTGRDTQYFGPGTRLTVL.

Only a few counts were recorded for this clonotype. This chain links TRBV20-1 with TRBJ2-1; maybe TRBD2 (5 bases). CDR3 length equals 14 residues. Germline V gene sequence: CDR1 DFQATT, CDR2 SNEGSKA (reference sequence). V gave up 0 bases and J gave up 1 base, with 7 bases separating them. The DNA of the CDR3 is TGCAGTGCTAGAGAAAGCGGTTCCTACAATGAGCAGTTCTTC. Its protein is CSARESGSYNEQFF.

The rearrangement joins TRBV29-1 to TRBJ1-4; the D is unclear. The V end lost 5 bases, the J end lost 0 bases, and 7 bases lay between the germline ends. In germline, CDR1 is SQVTM, CDR2 ANQGSEA. This CDR3 comprises 13 residues. The CDR3, as DNA: TGCAGCGTTTTTACCGCAACTAATGAAAAACTGTTTTTT. It is translated as CSVFTATNEKLFF.

This clonotype was found many times. The chain employs TRBV12-3 or TRBV12-4 and TRBJ2-6, with TRBD2 as a possible D gene (5 bases). CDR3 length: 15 residues. Trimming shortened V by 2 bases and J by 3 bases, and 8 bases separated the two germline ends. The CDR3 DNA reads TGTGCCAGCAGTTTATGGGGAGATGGGGCCAACGTCCTGACTTTC. Its protein product is CASSLWGDGANVLTF.

The chain couples TRBV13 to TRBJ2-2, with 9 nucleotides matching TRBD2. Germline CDR1 and CDR2: PRHDT and FYEKMQ (reference sequence). The CDR3 consists of 16 residues. V shed 2 bases, J shed 5 bases, and the junction held 6 bases outside the gene matches. The CDR3 nucleotides are TGTGCCAGCAGCTTACCCATAGCGGGAGTGACCGGGGAGCTGTTTTTT. It translates to CASSLPIAGVTGELFF.